The present T cell receptor beta chain was sequenced within a study of blood T cells in healthy people across ages. PCR was performed a second time for about 6 to 12 cycles using a sample-barcoded 5' primer and a J-beta primer mix. TCRdb processed the 5' RACE reads anew with MiXCR; each CDR3 protein has one entry. The profile shows more than 750,000 distinct CDR3 sequences, just under 30% of them singletons. V was clipped by 6 bases and J by 4 bases; unmatched bases: 8. Germline lookup yields CDR1 DFQATT and CDR2 SNEGSKA (reference sequence). The length of the CDR3 is 14 residues. The same specimen was also included in a second study, on T cells of mothers and their children.

The chain employs TRBV20-1 and TRBJ1-1; 10 bases fit TRBD1. This sequence originates from a woman in her thirties or forties in good health. The sample was blood. Here the CDR3 reads CSATRDRGPTEAFF. In DNA form, the CDR3 reads TGCAGTGCCACCAGGGACAGGGGTCCCACTGAAGCTTTCTTT.